These 30 T cell receptor beta chains were all obtained from the same sample, sequenced in a study of the immune and genomic landscape of osteosarcoma. Osteosarcoma specimens were post-treatment primary, local recurrence and metastasis tumors from poor-prognosis patients. TCRdb's table, derived via immunoSEQ multiplex PCR, lists solely in-frame clones and lacks some. Of roughly 2,500 clones detected, under 75% appear once; the ten largest clones hold 13%. Sequenced material: osteosarcoma tumor tissue from the lung. These receptors were taken from a human donor with osteosarcoma.

The CDR3 region has the DNA TGTGCCAGCAGCCCCGGAAGTAGCTCCTACGAGCAGTACTTC. It translates to CASSPGSSSYEQYF. The chain employs TRBV5-4 and TRBJ2-7; D is undetermined. Germline-derived CDR1 and CDR2 are SGHNT and YYREEE (reference sequence). The CDR3 sequence is 14 residues long. V lost 4 bases, J lost 0 bases, and 11 bases lay in between.

The rearrangement uses TRBV7-9 and TRBJ2-5; 9 bases match TRBD2. The CDR3 spans 17 residues. Germline lookup yields CDR1 SEHNR and CDR2 FQNEAQ (reference sequence). V shed 3 bases, J shed 3 bases, and the junction held 11 bases outside the gene matches. The CDR3 DNA reads TGTGCCAGCAGCTTTGGGCCGGGCCAGCGGGGGGAAGAGACCCAGTACTTC. Amino acids: CASSFGPGQRGEETQYF.

The chain has TRBV30 and TRBJ2-2, with D possibly TRBD2 on 5 matching bases. This CDR3 region has 15 residues. With 1 base removed from V and 5 bases from J, the gap between germline ends came to 14 bases. Germline CDR1 is GTSNPN and CDR2 is SVGIG (reference sequence). Written as DNA, the CDR3 is TGTGCCTGGAGTGAAGGGTTAGGGAGAACCGGGGAGCTGTTTTTT. This sequence encodes CAWSEGLGRTGELFF.

This clone was recorded a few times. The V call is TRBV21-1, the J call TRBJ2-7; TRBD2, as called in the table, went unchecked against the DNA. TRBV21-1 is termed a pseudogene. The CDR3 spans 14 residues. CDR3 DNA sequence: TGTGCCAGCAGAAGGACTAGCGAGTCCTACGAGCAGTACTTC. It codes for CASRRTSESYEQYF.

The chain has TRBV10-1 and TRBJ1-1, with D unclear. The CDR3 has 15 amino acids. Per the germline V gene, CDR1 is WNHNN and CDR2 is SYGVQD (reference sequence). With 2 bases removed from V and 3 bases from J, the gap between germline ends came to 13 bases. The CDR3 DNA reads as TGCGCCAGCAGTGAGCCCGTTGGCGCGGACACTGAAGCTTTCTTT. Its protein is CASSEPVGADTEAFF.

The chain uses TRBV18 and TRBJ1-2; no definite D call. The length of the CDR3 is 15 residues. Per the germline V gene, CDR1 is KGHSH and CDR2 is LQKENI. V gave up 0 bases and J gave up 4 bases, with 12 bases separating them. This CDR3 reads CASSPPSTSSYGYTF. In DNA form, the CDR3 reads TGTGCCAGCTCACCACCGTCTACGTCCAGCTATGGCTACACCTTC. Supplemented by reference TRBV18 and TRBJ1-2, the full variable domain reads NAGVMQNPRHLVRRRGQEARLRCSPMKGHSHVYWYRQLPEEGLKFMVYLQKENIIDESGMPKERFSAEFPKEGPSILRIQQVVRGDSAAYFCASSPPSTSSYGYTFGSGTRLTVV.

Concerning this clone itself: The same CDR3 can be traced to other DNA sequences in this sample. The gene calls are TRBV4-1 and TRBJ2-5; the match to TRBD1 covers 7 bases. Trimming at V came to 3 bases and at J to 5 bases, leaving 6 bases not matched to a gene. From germline, CDR1 is MGHRA and CDR2 YSYEKL. The CDR3 totals 14 residues. CDR3 region: CASSHEGQVETQYF. In nucleotides, the CDR3 is TGCGCCAGCAGCCATGAAGGACAGGTGGAGACCCAGTACTTC.

This chain joins TRBV7-9 and TRBJ1-6; D call uncertain. CDR3 length equals 12 residues. Germline CDR1 reads SEHNR; CDR2 reads FQNEAQ (reference sequence). V was cut by 3 bases and J by 7 bases, with 4 bases left in between. CDR3 DNA sequence: TGTGCCAGCAGCTTGGACAATTCACCCCTCCACTTT. Its translation is CASSLDNSPLHF.

This rearrangement joins TRBV6-1 to TRBJ2-7; D is perhaps TRBD1 (5 bases). V lost 2 bases, J lost 4 bases, and 6 bases lay in between. The CDR3 spans 12 residues. Germline CDR1 is MNHNS and CDR2 is SASEGT. CDR3 amino acids: CASSEQGYEQYF. The CDR3 DNA reads as TGTGCCAGCAGTGAACAGGGATACGAGCAGTACTTC.

This chain links TRBV29-1 with TRBJ2-7; 7 bases match TRBD1. J was trimmed by 0 bases and V by 6 bases; bases with no gene match: 11. CDR3 length: 15 residues. Germline CDR1 is SQVTM and CDR2 is ANQGSEA. CDR3 sequence (DNA): TGCAGCGTAGTATCCCGGGACAGCATCTCCTACGAGCAGTACTTC. Translation gives CSVVSRDSISYEQYF.

V usage is TRBV9 and J usage is TRBJ1-2; possible D gene TRBD1, 6 bases. Germline CDR1 SGDLS, CDR2 YYNGEE. The CDR3 consists of 16 residues. V lost 4 bases to trimming and J lost 5 bases, with 21 bases between them. In nucleotides, the CDR3 is TGTGCCAGCAGCATCACGGACAGCAGACCGAATTATGGCTACACCTTC. Protein product: CASSITDSRPNYGYTF.

This clone is a singleton in its sample. This sequence joins TRBV10-3 and TRBJ1-4; D remains unclear. V lost 3 bases to trimming and J lost 0 bases, with 8 bases between them. Germline V gives CDR1 ENHRY, CDR2 SYGVKD. This CDR3 is built from 15 residues. The CDR3 region has the DNA TGTGCCATCAGTGATACACTTACAACTAATGAAAAACTGTTTTTT. It encodes CAISDTLTTNEKLFF.

The chain links TRBV10-3 to TRBJ2-7; D unresolved. Trimming took 10 bases from V and 3 from J, leaving 10 bases between them. Germline V gene lookup returns CDR1 ENHRY and CDR2 SYGVKD. This CDR3 has 11 residues. Here the CDR3 reads CASRHSYEQYF. The CDR3 DNA reads TGTGCCAGCCGACACAGCTACGAGCAGTACTTC.

CDR3 loop: CASASAPGNSPLHF. The DNA for the CDR3 is TGTGCCAGCGCGAGCGCCCCGGGTAATTCACCCCTCCACTTT. This chain uses TRBV25-1 with TRBJ1-6; D remains unclear. This CDR3 has 14 amino acids. Trimming stripped 8 bases from V and 6 bases from J, with 14 bases between. Germline CDR1 reads MGHDK; CDR2 reads SYGVNS.

J is TRBJ1-4 and V is TRBV5-5; TRBD1 aligns across 9 bases. Germline-derived CDR1 and CDR2 are SGHKS and YYEKEE (reference sequence). The V segment lost 4 bases and the J segment 8 bases; nucleotides outside the gene matches: 9. This CDR3 comprises 15 residues. CDR3 sequence reads: CASSPPGTGPEKLFF. CDR3 bases: TGTGCCAGCAGCCCCCCCGGGACAGGGCCGGAAAAACTGTTTTTT.

This chain connects TRBV6-1 to TRBJ2-1; the D is unclear. Germline V lookup: CDR1 MNHNS, CDR2 SASEGT. Trimming removed 1 base from V and 9 bases from J, with 7 bases in between. This CDR3 has 12 amino acids. CDR3 bases: TGTGCCAGCAGTGAAGACTATACTGAGCAGTTCTTC. This translates into CASSEDYTEQFF.

V and J are TRBV6-5 and TRBJ1-4, with D possibly being TRBD1 (6 bases). Deletions cut 2 bases from V and 5 bases from J, with 15 bases between. The germline CDR1 and CDR2 sequences are MNHEY and SVGAGI. This CDR3 comprises 16 residues. CDR3 DNA: TGTGCCAGCAGTTACACGGTACAGGGAGGGAATGAAAAACTGTTTTTT. It encodes CASSYTVQGGNEKLFF.

This clone was seen only once. The rearrangement uses TRBV5-4 and TRBJ2-1, with 8 positions matching TRBD2. V dropped 0 bases and J dropped 5; count of bases not matched to a gene: 7. The length of the CDR3 is 16 residues. The germline V gene encodes CDR1 SGHNT and CDR2 YYREEE (reference sequence). In DNA form, the CDR3 reads TGTGCCAGCAGCTTGGTACGGCTAGCGGGTGACAATGAGCAGTTCTTC. Its protein product is CASSLVRLAGDNEQFF. The entire variable domain, with the rest obtained from reference TRBV5-4 and TRBJ2-1, is as follows: ETGVTQSPTHLIKTRGQQVTLRCSSQSGHNTVSWYQQALGQGPQFIFQYYREEENGRGNFPPRFSGLQFPNYSSELNVNALELDDSALYLCASSLVRLAGDNEQFFGPGTRLTVL.

The chain has TRBV9 and TRBJ1-4; no reliable D call. Germline assignment: CDR1 SGDLS and CDR2 YYNGEE. This CDR3 spans 15 amino acids. V shed 3 bases and J shed 3 bases, with 12 bases lying between them. The CDR3: CASSGGLPSNEKLFF. The DNA of the CDR3 is TGTGCCAGCAGCGGGGGTTTGCCTTCTAATGAAAAACTGTTTTTT.

This clone has only a few counts. This rearrangement joins TRBV19 to TRBJ1-4; TRBD1 agrees at 10 bases. Per germline, CDR1 LNHDA and CDR2 SQIVND (reference sequence). The trim removed 2 bases at V and 6 bases at J, leaving 3 bases unmatched. There are 15 residues in the CDR3. The CDR3 DNA reads as TGTGCCAGTAGTATATTTGGACAGGGGGATGAAAAACTGTTTTTT. This translates into CASSIFGQGDEKLFF.

The chain links TRBV19 to TRBJ1-2, with a tentative D call TRBD1 (6 bases). In germline, CDR1 is LNHDA, CDR2 SQIVND (reference sequence). The CDR3 extends over 14 amino acids. Between the trimmed V and J ends, which lost 7 bases and 8 bases, there was a span of 20 bases. The CDR3 loop is CASIPRGGGYGYTF. CDR3 bases: TGTGCCAGTATCCCCAGGGGTGGGGGGTACGGCTACACCTTC.

The genes are TRBV5-6 and TRBJ1-6; possible D gene TRBD1, 6 bases. Per the germline V gene, CDR1 is SGHDT and CDR2 is YYEEEE. Trimming cost V 0 bases and J 18 bases, with 16 bases left between them. The CDR3 is 13 residues long. CDR3 bases: TGTGCCAGCAGCTTGGGGTCACGGGGGGCCCCCCACTTT. It yields the protein CASSLGSRGAPHF.

The gene calls are TRBV9 and TRBJ2-7; D uncertain. The CDR3 runs to 14 residues. Germline V CDR1 and CDR2: SGDLS, YYNGEE. V gave up 0 bases and J gave up 1 base, with 8 bases separating them. The CDR3 DNA reads TGTGCCAGCAGCGTAGTGCCCGGATCCTACGAGCAGTACTTC. This encodes CASSVVPGSYEQYF.

The chain combines TRBV18 with TRBJ1-1; the match to TRBD1 covers 10 bases. The CDR3 is made up of 15 amino acids. Germline V gene sequence: CDR1 KGHSH, CDR2 LQKENI. Trimming at V came to 3 bases and at J to 4 bases, leaving 5 bases not matched to a gene. CDR3 amino acids: CASSPRQGASTEAFF. CDR3 DNA sequence: TGTGCCAGCTCACCGCGACAGGGGGCGAGCACTGAAGCTTTCTTT.

This clone was counted a single time. The V call is TRBV6-5, the J call TRBJ1-2, with 11 bases identical to TRBD1. Losses at the gene ends were 0 bases for V and 4 bases for J; bases not matched to a gene: 4. Germline V CDR1 and CDR2: MNHEY, SVGAGI. CDR3 length equals 16 residues. The CDR3 region has the DNA TGTGCCAGCAGTTACTCCGTAGGACAGGGGGCCTATGGCTACACCTTC. This gives the protein CASSYSVGQGAYGYTF.

V usage is TRBV19 and J usage is TRBJ1-2; 7 bases align to TRBD1. CDR3 size: 13 residues. Unmatched junction bases numbered 9, after V lost 8 bases and J lost 6 bases. Germline CDR1 reads LNHDA; CDR2 reads SQIVND (reference sequence). The CDR3 nucleotides read TGTGCCAGTGGGGGACAGATCACGGATGGCTACACCTTC. This codes for CASGGQITDGYTF. Combining the CDR3 with reference TRBV19 and TRBJ1-2 gives the whole variable domain DGGITQSPKYLFRKEGQNVTLSCEQNLNHDAMYWYRQDPGQGLRLIYYSQIVNDFQKGDIAEGYSVSREKKESFPLTVTSAQKNPTAFYLCASGGQITDGYTFGSGTRLTVV.

This clone was counted between two and nine times. This chain connects TRBV19 to TRBJ1-2, with 8 bases matching TRBD1. Unmatched junction bases numbered 10, after V lost 7 bases and J lost 3 bases. This CDR3 comprises 15 residues. Germline CDR1 is LNHDA and CDR2 is SQIVND (reference sequence). The CDR3 region has the DNA TGTGCCAGTAAAGTCACAGGGACAGGAGACTATGGCTACACCTTC. Translated, it gives CASKVTGTGDYGYTF.

This clone was picked up a small number of times. The chain is built from TRBV5-4 and TRBJ2-3, with TRBD2 matching 10 bases. V trimming: 2 bases; J trimming: 6 bases; junction bases outside the gene matches: 6. Germline-derived CDR1 and CDR2 are SGHNT and YYREEE (reference sequence). The CDR3 is 15 amino acids. CDR3 bases: TGTGCCAGCAGCTTTGGACTAGCGGTGGGGGATACGCAGTATTTT. Its translation is CASSFGLAVGDTQYF.

The rearrangement links TRBV11-2 to TRBJ1-1; D is uncertain. Per the germline V gene, CDR1 is SGHAT and CDR2 is FQNNGV. Trimming shortened V by 1 base and J by 11 bases, and 14 bases separated the two germline ends. CDR3 length: 13 residues. The DNA of the CDR3 is TGTGCCAGCAGCTTAGTGAGGGCCGGGCTGGCTTTCTTT. Amino acids: CASSLVRAGLAFF.

The V and J genes are TRBV7-6 and TRBJ2-1; D gene ambiguous. This CDR3 region has 13 residues. The V gene's germline CDR1 is SGHVS and CDR2 FNYEAQ. V was clipped by 7 bases and J by 4 bases, with 11 bases between them. The CDR3 here is CASTRSEYNEQFF. The CDR3 DNA reads as TGTGCCAGCACCCGGTCGGAATACAATGAGCAGTTCTTC. The complete variable domain, with remaining parts taken from reference TRBV7-6 and TRBJ2-1, reads GAGVSQSPRYKVTKRGQDVALRCDPISGHVSLYWYRQALGQGPEFLTYFNYEAQQDKSGLPNDRFSAERPEGSISTLTIQRTEQRDSAMYRCASTRSEYNEQFFGPGTRLTVL.